The present entry profiles one T cell receptor beta chain with its context. The antigen is unknown. The PCR was carried out with 60 Vbeta primers and 13 Jbeta primers. As processed by the authors: Later, 80 million or so unique TCR beta chains were counted in an analysis, and 10 million to 12 million of them were shared. The data were produced by immunoSEQ multiplex PCR, yet TCRdb's version contains in-frame clones alone and is incomplete. The DNA gave D and trimming, while V, J and clone size come from that table. Of around 140,000 clones in the sample, around four fifths are singletons; the top ten hold roughly 2.9%. This sample stems from a study of cytomegalovirus exposure and HLA in healthy donors. Study results and caveats: Sequencing depth across donors, presence/absence analyses assumed, was roughly uniform.

Trimming removed 5 bases at V and 10 bases at J, with 19 bases between. The CDR3 spans 14 residues. Germline CDR1 and CDR2: SGHTS and YDEGEE. The clonotype was recovered from a female donor in good health and CMV-seronegative. The specimen sequenced was PBMCs. This chain uses TRBV5-8 with TRBJ2-1; D perhaps matches TRBD2 (6 bases). For the CDR3, the DNA is TGTGCCAGCAGATTTGGGGAGACTCTAGCGGAGCAGTTCTTC. It specifies CASRFGETLAEQFF.